These T cell receptor beta chains were read from a single sample in a study of vaccination effects on CD4 cells after COVID-19. No cognate antigen is known for these TCRs. Only in-frame clones appear in the TCRdb table, and some are missing; sequencing was by immunoSEQ multiplex PCR. The data show roughly 70,000 clones, 76% seen once. The source was CD4+ T cells from PBMCs cultured with HCoV-OC43 spike peptides, collected after COVID-19 vaccination. These receptors all come from a human donor who received a COVID-19 vaccine. Each CDR3 is given with its conserved first and last residue. Each record gives: J gene, V gene, CDR3 protein.

J: TRBJ2-3; V: TRBV6-1; CDR3: CASSELLGDRDTQYF
J: TRBJ2-1; V: TRBV19; CDR3: CASSIVLRGAINEQFF
J: TRBJ1-1; V: TRBV5-1; CDR3: CASSYRTANTEAFF
J: TRBJ2-3; V: TRBV7-3; CDR3: CASSPNPSTDTQYF
J: TRBJ2-3; V: TRBV27; CDR3: CASNPSGVPSTDTQYF
J: TRBJ2-5; V: TRBV20-1; CDR3: CSASWRGVQETQYF
J: TRBJ1-1; V: TRBV11-1; CDR3: CASRQTGAGNTEAFF
J: TRBJ1-5; V: TRBV6-4; CDR3: CASSLTSNQPQHF
J: TRBJ1-6; V: TRBV6-5; CDR3: CASTGAPGMDSPLHF
J: TRBJ2-2; V: TRBV5-4; CDR3: CASSSSDRGPRTGELFF
J: TRBJ1-2; V: TRBV3-1/TRBV3-2; CDR3: CASSQDGSGPYGYTF
J: TRBJ1-1; V: TRBV29-1; CDR3: CSVAFGSAVQAFF
J: TRBJ1-4; V: TRBV11-2; CDR3: CASSLSPGTNEKLFF
J: TRBJ2-2; V: TRBV6-2/TRBV6-3; CDR3: CASSWTSGGAFTGELFF
J: TRBJ2-5; V: TRBV3-1/TRBV3-2; CDR3: CASSRASDQETQYF
J: TRBJ2-5; V: TRBV5-4; CDR3: CASSLGQGVGKTQYF
J: TRBJ1-2; V: TRBV18; CDR3: CASSPRVSYTF
J: TRBJ2-3; V: TRBV5-1; CDR3: CASSLIPGPMADTQYF
J: TRBJ2-2; V: TRBV28; CDR3: CASSMGSSGTGELFF
J: TRBJ2-1; V: TRBV20-1; CDR3: CSASRSGGDSYNEQFF
J: TRBJ2-4; V: TRBV10-3; CDR3: CAISERLGSDGKNIQYF
J: TRBJ2-3; V: TRBV10-2; CDR3: CASTGLAATDTQYF
J: TRBJ2-3; V: TRBV7-2; CDR3: CASSLVPGAIDTQYF
J: TRBJ1-4; V: TRBV6-5; CDR3: CASSSSSLDEKLFF
J: TRBJ1-5; V: TRBV15; CDR3: CATSREVSSNQPQHF
J: TRBJ1-5; V: TRBV12-3/TRBV12-4; CDR3: CASTGAENQPQHF
J: TRBJ2-1; V: TRBV6-6; CDR3: CASSSPGRGSYNEQFF
J: TRBJ1-1; V: TRBV30; CDR3: CAWRTPPRSTEAFF
J: TRBJ2-2; V: TRBV27; CDR3: CASSLGGADTGELFF
J: TRBJ1-6; V: TRBV30; CDR3: CAWSADRVSPLHF
J: TRBJ1-2; V: TRBV12-5; CDR3: CASGLGTDYGYTF
J: TRBJ2-4; V: TRBV5-6; CDR3: CASSYGRINIQYF
J: TRBJ1-5; V: TRBV18; CDR3: CASSEGDQPQHF
J: TRBJ1-3; V: TRBV5-1; CDR3: CASSSQGSGNTIYF
J: TRBJ2-1; V: TRBV9; CDR3: CASSVRAGGFNEQFF
J: TRBJ2-4; V: TRBV2; CDR3: CASRSGQGSPKNIQYF
J: TRBJ1-2; V: TRBV5-3; CDR3: CARSLFPHLYGYTF
J: TRBJ2-4; V: TRBV7-6; CDR3: CASSRDVRGTAKNIQYF
J: TRBJ1-5; V: TRBV6-5; CDR3: CASSYSGGPQHF
J: TRBJ2-3; V: TRBV5-8; CDR3: CASPGAPDTRYF